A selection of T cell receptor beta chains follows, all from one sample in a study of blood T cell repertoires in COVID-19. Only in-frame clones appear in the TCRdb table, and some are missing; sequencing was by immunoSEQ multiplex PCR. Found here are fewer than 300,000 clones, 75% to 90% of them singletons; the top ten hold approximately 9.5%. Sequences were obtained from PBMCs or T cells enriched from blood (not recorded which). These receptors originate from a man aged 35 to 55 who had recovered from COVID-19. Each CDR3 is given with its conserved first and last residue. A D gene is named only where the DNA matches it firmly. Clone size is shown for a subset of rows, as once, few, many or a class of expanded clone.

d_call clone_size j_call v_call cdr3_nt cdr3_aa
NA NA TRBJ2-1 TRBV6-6 TGTGCCAGCAGTTACGAGGGACATTACAATGAGCAGTTCTTC CASSYEGHYNEQFF
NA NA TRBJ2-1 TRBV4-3 TGCGCCAGCAGCCGGGGTGAGGGATCCACCTACAATGAGCAGTTCTTC CASSRGEGSTYNEQFF
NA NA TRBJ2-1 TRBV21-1 TGTGCCAGCAGCATAAAAGGTGCGGGACAGCGAAGGCATGAGCAGTTCTTC CASSIKGAGQRRHEQFF
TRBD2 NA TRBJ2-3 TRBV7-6 TGTGCCAGCAGCTTAGTTGGGACTAGCCCCACAGATACGCAGTATTTT CASSLVGTSPTDTQYF
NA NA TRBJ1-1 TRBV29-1 TGCAGCGTTATAGGGGCAGAAGCTTTCTTT CSVIGAEAFF
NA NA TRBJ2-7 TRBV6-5 TGTGCCAGCAGTAGGCAGGGGAACTCCTACGAGCAGTACTTC CASSRQGNSYEQYF
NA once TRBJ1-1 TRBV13 TGTGCCAGCAGCTTAGCCGGAGAGAACACTGAAGCTTTCTTT CASSLAGENTEAFF
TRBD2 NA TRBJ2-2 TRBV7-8 TGTGCCAGCGGCCGTTTAGCGGGGGGGCGAACCGGGGAGCTGTTTTTT CASGRLAGGRTGELFF
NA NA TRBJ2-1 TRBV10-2 TGCGCCAGCAGTGAGCCTAGACAGAGCAATGAGCAGTTCTTC CASSEPRQSNEQFF
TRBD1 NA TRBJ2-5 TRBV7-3 TGTGCCAGCAGCTTACTGGGGACAGACCAAGAGACCCAGTACTTC CASSLLGTDQETQYF
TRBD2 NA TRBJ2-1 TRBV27 TGTGCCAGCAGCCGGACTAGTCTGGATGAGCAGTTCTTC CASSRTSLDEQFF
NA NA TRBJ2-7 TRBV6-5 TGTGCCAGCAGTTACTCGTTTCTTTACGAGCAGTACTTC CASSYSFLYEQYF
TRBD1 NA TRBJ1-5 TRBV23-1 TGCGCCAGCAGGAAACAGGGGCGCAATCAGCCCCAGCATTTT CASRKQGRNQPQHF
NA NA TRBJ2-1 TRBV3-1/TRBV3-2 TGTGCCAGCAGCCAAGGACGGGAAAGTTACAATGAGCAGTTCTTC CASSQGRESYNEQFF
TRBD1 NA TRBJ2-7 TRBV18 TGTGCCAGCTCGATGGACAGGGGCGAGCAGTACTTC CASSMDRGEQYF
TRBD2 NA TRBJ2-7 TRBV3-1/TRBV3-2 TGTGCCAGCAGCCAAGAAGCGCAGGGACTAGCGGACTCCTACGAGCAGTACTTC CASSQEAQGLADSYEQYF
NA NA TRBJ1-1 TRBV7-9 TGTGCCAGCAGCGCGCGGACACCGTTAGGGACTGAAGCTTTCTTT CASSARTPLGTEAFF
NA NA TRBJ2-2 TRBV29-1 TGCAGCGTTATGGCAGGAAACACCGGGGAGCTGTTTTTT CSVMAGNTGELFF
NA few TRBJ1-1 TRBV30 TGTGCCTGGAGTGTTCAGTTGAACACTGAAGCTTTCTTT CAWSVQLNTEAFF
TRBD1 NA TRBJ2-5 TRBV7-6 TGTGCCAGTGGACAGGATCCCCCCGGGGAGACCCAGTACTTC CASGQDPPGETQYF
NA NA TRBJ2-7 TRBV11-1 TGTGCCAGCAGCTCCCCCAGGGGTCGTCTCTACGAGCAGTACTTC CASSSPRGRLYEQYF
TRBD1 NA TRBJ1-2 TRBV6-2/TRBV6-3 TGTGCCAGCAGTTACCGGGGACAGGGAAGATATGGCTACACCTTC CASSYRGQGRYGYTF
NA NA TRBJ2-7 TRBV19 TGTGCCAGTAGCAAACGGACAGATTACTACGAGCAGTACTTC CASSKRTDYYEQYF
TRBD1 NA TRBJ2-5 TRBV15 TGTGCCACCAGCAGAGACAGGGGGTATCAAGAGACCCAGTACTTC CATSRDRGYQETQYF
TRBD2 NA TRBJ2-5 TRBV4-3 TGCGCCAGCAGCCAAGAATTACTAGCGGGAGAGTCAGCAGAGACCCAGTACTTC CASSQELLAGESAETQYF
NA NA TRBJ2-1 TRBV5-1 TGCGCCAGCAGCTGGGCCAGGGGCACGAACTCCTACAATGAGCAGTTCTTC CASSWARGTNSYNEQFF
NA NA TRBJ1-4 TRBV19 TGTGCCAGTAACCCCGGTGCAACTAATGAAAAACTGTTTTTT CASNPGATNEKLFF
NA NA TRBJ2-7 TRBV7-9 TGTGCCAGCAGCCCAAAGGACAGACCGACCTACGAGCAGTACTTC CASSPKDRPTYEQYF
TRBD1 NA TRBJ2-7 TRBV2 TGTGCCAGCAGGGCGACAGGGGTTAACGAGCAGTACTTC CASRATGVNEQYF
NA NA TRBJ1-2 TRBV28 TGTGCCAGCAGTCTACCCCTGACAGCCCAGGGTGGCTACACCTTC CASSLPLTAQGGYTF
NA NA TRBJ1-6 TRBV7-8 TGTGCCAGCAGCTTATTCCGGGGATCTAATTCACCCCTCCACTTT CASSLFRGSNSPLHF
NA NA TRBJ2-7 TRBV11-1 TGTGCCAGCAGTAATTCCCAGGGTGCGGACGAGCAGTACTTC CASSNSQGADEQYF
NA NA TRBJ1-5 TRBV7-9 TGTGCCAGCAGCTTCTCTGGAGGGGACGGCAATCAGCCCCAGCATTTT CASSFSGGDGNQPQHF
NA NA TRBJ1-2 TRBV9 TGTGCCAGCAGCGCAGAAGGACAGTACTATGGCTACACCTTC CASSAEGQYYGYTF
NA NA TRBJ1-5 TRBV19 TGTGCCAGTAGTTGGACAATATCTGAGCCCCAGCATTTT CASSWTISEPQHF
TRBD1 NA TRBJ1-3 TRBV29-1 TGCAGCGTCCGGGACAGGGGCCACACCATATATTTT CSVRDRGHTIYF
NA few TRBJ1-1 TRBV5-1 TGCGCCAGCAGCCCGCGTTTTGGGGCGAGCACTGAAGCTTTCTTT CASSPRFGASTEAFF
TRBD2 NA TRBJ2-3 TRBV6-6 TGTGCCAGCGGGGGACTAGCGAGCGATACGCAGTATTTT CASGGLASDTQYF
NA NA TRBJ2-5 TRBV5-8 TGTGCCAGCAGCTTGGCTAGGGGTCAGAAGGGAGAGACCCAGTACTTC CASSLARGQKGETQYF
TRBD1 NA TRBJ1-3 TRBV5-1 TGCGCCAGCAGCGCAAAACGGGACAGGTCCAGCTCTGGAAACACCATATATTTT CASSAKRDRSSSGNTIYF
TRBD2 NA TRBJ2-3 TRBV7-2 TGTGCCAGCAGCCTACCGGGACTAGCGGGAGGTGGCACAGATACGCAGTATTTT CASSLPGLAGGGTDTQYF
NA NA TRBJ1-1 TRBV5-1 TGCGCCAGCAGCTTGCGAGGGGGCACTGAAGCTTTCTTT CASSLRGGTEAFF
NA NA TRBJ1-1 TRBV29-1 TGCAGCGTTGAGACAGGGAACACTGAAGCTTTCTTT CSVETGNTEAFF
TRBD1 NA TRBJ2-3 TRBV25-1 TGTGCCAGCAGCCGGGACAGGGGGCGGACAGATACGCAGTATTTT CASSRDRGRTDTQYF
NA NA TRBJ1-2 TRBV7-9 TGTGCCAGCAGCTTAGTAGCTAGGCAGGGCTATGGCTACACCTTC CASSLVARQGYGYTF
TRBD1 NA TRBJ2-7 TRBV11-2 TGTGCCAGCAGCTTGGGACAGACAGGGGCGAACCACGAGCAGTACTTC CASSLGQTGANHEQYF
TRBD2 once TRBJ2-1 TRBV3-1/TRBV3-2 TGTGCCAGCAGCCAAAGGGCGGGGGGGGAGGTTGACGAGCAGTTCTTC CASSQRAGGEVDEQFF
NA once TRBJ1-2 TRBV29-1 TGCAGCGTAGCCACTACGACAGGCTATGGCTACACCTTC CSVATTTGYGYTF
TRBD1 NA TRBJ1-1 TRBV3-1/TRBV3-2 TGTGCCAGCAGCCCGAGGACAGGGCCTGAAGCTTTCTTT CASSPRTGPEAFF
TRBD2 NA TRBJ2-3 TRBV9 TGTGCCAGCAGCGCTTCTAGCGGGGCGGCAGATACGCAGTATTTT CASSASSGAADTQYF
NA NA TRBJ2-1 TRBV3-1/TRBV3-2 TGTGCCAGCAGCCAAGATGCAGGGATGGATGAGCAGTTCTTC CASSQDAGMDEQFF
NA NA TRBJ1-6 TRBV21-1 TGTGCCAGCAGCAAATTCAGGGCCCGCATTAATTCACCCCTCCACTTT CASSKFRARINSPLHF
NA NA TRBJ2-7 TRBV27 TGTGCCAGCAGGACTCAAAACTCCTACGAGCAGTACTTC CASRTQNSYEQYF
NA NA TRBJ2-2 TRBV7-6 TGTGCCAGCAGCTCCGGGACTCAGAACACCGGGGAGCTGTTTTTT CASSSGTQNTGELFF
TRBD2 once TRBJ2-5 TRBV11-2 TGTGCCAGCAGGTACCGACTAGCGGGTGGAGAGACCCAGTACTTC CASRYRLAGGETQYF